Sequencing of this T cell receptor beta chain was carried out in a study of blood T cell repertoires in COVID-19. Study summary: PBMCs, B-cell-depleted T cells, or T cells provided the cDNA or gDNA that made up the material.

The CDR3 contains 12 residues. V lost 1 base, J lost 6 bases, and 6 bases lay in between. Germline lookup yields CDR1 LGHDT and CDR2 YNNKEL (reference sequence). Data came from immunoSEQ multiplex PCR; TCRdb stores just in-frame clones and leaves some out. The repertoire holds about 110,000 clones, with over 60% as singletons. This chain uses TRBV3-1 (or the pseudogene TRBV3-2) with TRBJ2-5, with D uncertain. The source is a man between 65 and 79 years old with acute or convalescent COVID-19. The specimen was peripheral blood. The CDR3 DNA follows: TGTGCCAGCAGCCAAGGAGATAAGACCCAGTACTTC. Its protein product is CASSQGDKTQYF.